The 19 T cell receptor beta chains below were found in one sample sequenced in a study of T cell responses to AZD1222 COVID-19 vaccine. Assay used: immunoSEQ multiplex PCR; TCRdb lists only in-frame clones, some missing. The sample has about 140,000 clones; roughly 90% are singletons. Specimen: peripheral blood, collected on day 0 of AZD1222 vaccination. These receptors came from an adult in good health.

The chain couples TRBV6-5 to TRBJ1-2; tentatively, D is TRBD1 (5 bases). This CDR3 has 14 amino acids. Germline V gene lookup returns CDR1 MNHEY and CDR2 SVGAGI. V was cut by 4 bases and J by 2 bases, with 11 bases left in between. The CDR3, as DNA: TGTGCCAGCAGTTTAACAGGTCCGAACTATGGCTACACCTTC. Translation: CASSLTGPNYGYTF.

The chain carries TRBV5-3 and TRBJ2-7; D is tentatively TRBD1 or TRBD2 (6 bases each). TRBV5-3 is labeled an ORF, and its function is uncertain. V was pared by 4 bases and J by 7 bases, with 24 bases between. This CDR3 region has 16 residues. For the CDR3, the DNA is TGTGCCAGAAGCCCGGGGGTGGACACGGGGGCTGTAGAGCAGTACTTC. Residues: CARSPGVDTGAVEQYF.

The V call is TRBV30, the J call TRBJ1-4; no clear D gene. This CDR3 contains 15 residues. Germline-derived CDR1 and CDR2 are GTSNPN and SVGIG (reference sequence). Trimming removed 0 bases from V and 8 bases from J, with 16 bases in between. In DNA, the CDR3 is TGTGCCTGGAGTGTAGATAGTGGGTCGGGGGAAAAACTGTTTTTT. Protein product: CAWSVDSGSGEKLFF.

V usage is TRBV27 and J usage is TRBJ2-3, with D possibly TRBD2 on 6 matching bases. V was clipped by 3 bases and J by 3 bases, with 10 bases between them. The length of the CDR3 is 14 residues. Germline V CDR1 and CDR2: MNHEY, SMNVEV (reference sequence). The CDR3 is CASSFTGVTDTQYF. The CDR3 DNA reads as TGTGCCAGCAGTTTCACGGGAGTAACAGATACGCAGTATTTT.

The chain is built from TRBV18 and TRBJ1-1, with D perhaps matching TRBD1 (5 bases). The CDR3 totals 15 residues. Per the germline V gene, CDR1 is KGHSH and CDR2 is LQKENI. Trimming removed 4 bases at V and 6 bases at J, with 18 bases between. CDR3 protein: CASSRGAGVLAEAFF. DNA for the CDR3: TGTGCCAGCTCACGGGGCGCGGGGGTTCTGGCTGAAGCTTTCTTT.

The chain recombines TRBV12-3 or TRBV12-4 with TRBJ2-1; D unresolved. The CDR3 sequence is 13 residues long. Trimming removed 9 bases at V and 5 bases at J, with 14 bases between. The CDR3 loop is CASSEYTDNEQFF. Here the CDR3 DNA reads TGTGCCAGTTCGGAATACACGGACAATGAGCAGTTCTTC.

The chain uses TRBV6-1 and TRBJ1-4; D remains unclear. CDR3 length: 16 residues. The V end lost 0 bases, the J end lost 2 bases, and 10 bases lay between the germline ends. Germline V gene lookup returns CDR1 MNHNS and CDR2 SASEGT. CDR3 sequence: CASSEAPGPTNEKLFF. In nucleotides, the CDR3 is TGTGCCAGCAGTGAAGCCCCAGGACCGACTAATGAAAAACTGTTTTTT.

The chain couples TRBV7-9 to TRBJ2-3; the D call may be TRBD1 or TRBD2 (6 bases each). The V and J ends lost 3 bases and 1 base respectively, with 14 bases between them. This CDR3 has 16 amino acids. Germline V gene lookup returns CDR1 SEHNR and CDR2 FQNEAQ (reference sequence). DNA for the CDR3: TGTGCCAGCAGCTTCCTCCGGGGGCGCGGCACAGATACGCAGTATTTT. It codes for CASSFLRGRGTDTQYF.

This sequence joins TRBV27 and TRBJ2-7; 11 bases line up with TRBD1. Trimming took 6 bases from V and 4 from J; bases not matched to a gene: 17. From germline, CDR1 is MNHEY and CDR2 SMNVEV (reference sequence). The CDR3 consists of 18 residues. CDR3 loop: CASSRYITGTGGGYEQYF. The CDR3 region has the DNA TGTGCCAGCAGCCGCTATATCACCGGGACAGGGGGTGGTTACGAGCAGTACTTC.

The chain carries TRBV10-1 and TRBJ2-1; a weak D match, TRBD2 (5 bases). In germline, CDR1 is WNHNN, CDR2 SYGVQD (reference sequence). V lost 2 bases to trimming and J lost 4 bases, with 18 bases between them. CDR3 length: 17 residues. CDR3 in amino acids: CASSEALSVMGYNEQFF. DNA of the CDR3: TGCGCCAGCAGTGAGGCCCTTAGCGTCATGGGGTACAATGAGCAGTTCTTC.

The chain carries TRBV3-1 (or the pseudogene TRBV3-2) and TRBJ2-1, with D perhaps matching TRBD1 (5 bases). V was trimmed by 1 base and J by 8 bases, leaving 12 bases between them. Looked up from germline, CDR1 is LGHDT and CDR2 is YNNKEL (reference sequence). The CDR3 spans 14 residues. CDR3 region: CASSQGAGRYEQFF. The CDR3 DNA follows: TGTGCCAGCAGCCAAGGGGCAGGGCGATATGAGCAGTTCTTC.

V and J are TRBV18 and TRBJ2-3; D ambiguous. V was clipped by 2 bases and J by 5 bases, with 2 bases between them. CDR1 KGHSH and CDR2 LQKENI come from the germline V gene. The CDR3 is 11 residues long. In DNA form, the CDR3 reads TGTGCCAGCTCACCAGAAGATACGCAGTATTTT. As protein: CASSPEDTQYF. Full variable domain (outside the CDR3, taken from reference TRBV18 and TRBJ2-3): NAGVMQNPRHLVRRRGQEARLRCSPMKGHSHVYWYRQLPEEGLKFMVYLQKENIIDESGMPKERFSAEFPKEGPSILRIQQVVRGDSAAYFCASSPEDTQYFGPGTRLTVL.

The chain employs TRBV7-8 and TRBJ2-1, with a tentative D call TRBD1 (6 bases). The germline CDR1 and CDR2 sequences are SGHVS and FQNEAQ. The CDR3 totals 16 residues. Between the trimmed V and J ends, which lost 2 bases and 2 bases, there was a span of 13 bases. CDR3 in amino acids: CASSLWPRGAYNEQFF. CDR3 in DNA: TGTGCCAGCAGCTTATGGCCCAGGGGCGCCTACAATGAGCAGTTCTTC.

This chain joins TRBV28 and TRBJ2-1; D assignment may be TRBD1 or TRBD2 (6 bases each). Germline values: CDR1 MDHEN, CDR2 SYDVKM. Trimming took off 6 bases at V and 0 bases at J, with 15 bases between the two ends. The CDR3 covers 16 residues. CDR3 amino acids: CASRIGGKSSYNEQFF. DNA of the CDR3: TGTGCCAGCAGGATAGGGGGGAAAAGCTCCTACAATGAGCAGTTCTTC.

V gene TRBV4-1 combines with J gene TRBJ2-1; 9 positions match TRBD2. CDR3 length: 19 amino acids. V trimming: 1 base; J trimming: 1 base; junction bases outside the gene matches: 11. Germline values: CDR1 MGHRA, CDR2 YSYEKL. In DNA, the CDR3 is TGCGCCAGCAGCCAAGGAAGGCCTAGCGGGAAATGGTCCTACAATGAGCAGTTCTTC. This codes for CASSQGRPSGKWSYNEQFF.

This clone has more than one count but fewer than ten. The rearrangement links TRBV15 to TRBJ2-3; 11 nucleotides match TRBD1. There are 13 residues in the CDR3. The junction had 3 bases not matched to a gene; V was cut back by 9 bases and J by 4 bases. Germline V CDR1 and CDR2: LNHNV, YYDKDF (reference sequence). CDR3 amino acids: CATRDRGADTQYF. The CDR3 DNA follows: TGTGCCACTCGGGACAGGGGGGCAGATACGCAGTATTTT.

The chain links TRBV5-6 to TRBJ1-1; TRBD1 aligns across 7 bases. The CDR3 runs to 14 residues. Looked up from germline, CDR1 is SGHDT and CDR2 is YYEEEE. V was clipped by 0 bases and J by 4 bases; unmatched bases: 3. Written as DNA, the CDR3 is TGTGCCAGCAGCTTGGACAGGGGCGGCACTGAAGCTTTCTTT. This encodes CASSLDRGGTEAFF.

The V and J genes are TRBV6-5 and TRBJ2-2; 7 nucleotides match TRBD2. From germline, CDR1 is MNHEY and CDR2 SVGAGI. The V and J ends lost 2 bases and 2 bases, in that order; junction bases with no gene match: 2. The CDR3 has 15 residues. The CDR3 coding sequence is TGTGCCAGCAGTTACGAGCGGGGCAACACCGGGGAGCTGTTTTTT. It translates to CASSYERGNTGELFF.

The rearrangement joins TRBV5-1 to TRBJ1-1; D might be TRBD1 (5 bases). There are 14 residues in the CDR3. Trimming pared 0 bases from V and 3 bases from J, leaving 9 bases between. Germline V lookup: CDR1 SGHRS, CDR2 YFSETQ. The CDR3 loop reads CASSLVGGDTEAFF. The CDR3 bases are TGCGCCAGCAGCTTGGTTGGGGGAGACACTGAAGCTTTCTTT. Supplemented by reference TRBV5-1 and TRBJ1-1, the full variable domain reads KAGVTQTPRYLIKTRGQQVTLSCSPISGHRSVSWYQQTPGQGLQFLFEYFSETQRNKGNFPGRFSGRQFSNSRSEMNVSTLELGDSALYLCASSLVGGDTEAFFGQGTRLTVV.